The clone carrying this T cell receptor (beta chain) showed up many times. The record originates from a study of T cell repertoires in cytomegalovirus infection. The V gene's germline CDR1 is LGHNA and CDR2 YNFKEQ. V lost 0 bases, J lost 5 bases, and 10 bases lay in between. CDR3 length: 14 residues. TCRdb fed the reads into MiXCR, producing one record per CDR3 protein. The table records roughly 500,000 distinct CDR3 sequences, around 11% of them present only once. The sequencing input was PBMCs. This receptor was obtained from a human donor in good health (CMV status not recorded). Some clones in this sample may be carry-over from other donors' samples. The chain combines TRBV4-2 with TRBJ2-5; unclear D gene. In DNA, the CDR3 is TGTGCCAGCAGCCAAGATCAAGGGAAGGAGACCCAGTACTTC. Translated, it gives CASSQDQGKETQYF.